The next 21 T cell receptor beta chains were all read from a single sample in a study of cytomegalovirus exposure and HLA in healthy donors. The PCR was carried out with 60 Vbeta primers and 13 Jbeta primers. Produced via immunoSEQ multiplex PCR; TCRdb's table is partial and in-frame only. The data contain 150,000 to 200,000 clones, over 75% of them singletons. The sequenced sample consisted of PBMCs. The receptor set was obtained from a girl in the first two years of life in good health and CMV-seronegative.

This clone was counted once. The V gene is TRBV9, the J gene TRBJ1-2; TRBD1 matches at 9 bases. Germline trimming cut 6 bases from V and 8 bases from J; bases unmatched to any gene: 17. CDR3 length equals 16 residues. Germline V CDR1 and CDR2: SGDLS, YYNGEE. Written as DNA, the CDR3 is TGTGCCAGCACCACCCCAACAGGGGGCTCGGTCGGGGGCTACACCTTC. As protein: CASTTPTGGSVGGYTF.

The gene calls are TRBV2 and TRBJ1-6; 7 bases match TRBD1. Germline CDR1 is SNHLY and CDR2 is FYNNEI. The CDR3 runs 16 residues. J was trimmed by 7 bases and V by 2 bases; bases with no gene match: 8. CDR3 DNA sequence: TGTGCCAGCAGTGAAAACGATCGGGACAGCAATTCACCCCTCCACTTT. Protein product: CASSENDRDSNSPLHF.

The rearrangement uses TRBV9 and TRBJ1-1; D call uncertain. Germline V gives CDR1 SGDLS, CDR2 YYNGEE. Trimming removed 4 bases from V and 5 bases from J, with 12 bases in between. The CDR3 is made up of 13 amino acids. The CDR3 is CASSPRQKTEAFF. The CDR3 DNA reads as TGTGCCAGCAGCCCTCGACAAAAAACTGAAGCTTTCTTT.

J is TRBJ2-5 and V is TRBV30, with TRBD1 identical over 7 bases. The CDR3 extends over 13 amino acids. CDR1 and CDR2 (germline): GTSNPN, SVGIG (reference sequence). V lost 4 bases to trimming and J lost 5 bases; unmatched junction nucleotides: 7. DNA for the CDR3: TGTGCCTGGAATAGGCAGGGGGTTGAGACCCAGTACTTC. Translated, it gives CAWNRQGVETQYF.

The chain has TRBV21-1 and TRBJ2-3; the D segment call TRBD2 is taken from the table without a DNA check. TRBV21-1 is marked as a pseudogene. CDR3 length equals 17 residues. The DNA for the CDR3 is TGTGCCAGCAGCACCCTAGCGGGGGGGCCTAGCACAGATACGCAGTATTTT. It translates to CASSTLAGGPSTDTQYF.

This clone was counted a single time. This chain connects TRBV21-1 to TRBJ1-2; TRBD1 is the table's D call and was not checked against the DNA. TRBV21-1 is given as a pseudogene. The CDR3 runs to 15 residues. The CDR3 region has the DNA TGTGCCAGCAGCAAACAGCTGGACAGGGTGCGCGGCTACACCTTC. Translated: CASSKQLDRVRGYTF.

This chain links TRBV11-2 with TRBJ2-7; perhaps TRBD2 as D (6 bases). CDR1 and CDR2 (germline): SGHAT, FQNNGV. The CDR3 has 14 residues. The germline V and J ends were trimmed by 7 bases and 5 bases, with 18 bases remaining between them. Here the CDR3 reads CASTGVFRGNEQYF. The DNA of the CDR3 is TGTGCCAGCACGGGTGTATTCCGGGGGAACGAGCAGTACTTC.

This clone came up once. This chain links TRBV19 with TRBJ1-4, with D tentatively TRBD1 (6 bases). The CDR3 covers 16 residues. Between the trimmed V and J ends, which lost 5 bases and 7 bases, there was a span of 20 bases. The germline V gene has CDR1 LNHDA and CDR2 SQIVND (reference sequence). CDR3 in amino acids: CASSPINTGLGEKLFF. CDR3 coding DNA: TGTGCCAGTAGTCCGATAAACACAGGGTTGGGTGAAAAACTGTTTTTT.

The genes are TRBV7-9 and TRBJ2-1; 9 bases align to TRBD1. Germline CDR1 SEHNR, CDR2 FQNEAQ (reference sequence). This CDR3 comprises 16 residues. After removal of 3 bases from V and 7 bases from J, the junction contained 10 bases not matched to a gene. The CDR3 sequence is CASSFLRDREGNEQFF. The CDR3 region has the DNA TGTGCCAGCAGCTTTCTGAGGGACAGGGAAGGAAATGAGCAGTTCTTC.

This clone was observed a single time. The rearrangement joins TRBV18 to TRBJ2-1; TRBD2 might be the D (5 bases). The CDR3 is 14 amino acids. V was pared by 1 base and J by 5 bases, with 9 bases between. Germline V lookup: CDR1 KGHSH, CDR2 LQKENI. CDR3 sequence reads: CASSPLAYDNEQFF. DNA of the CDR3: TGTGCCAGCTCACCACTAGCGTACGACAATGAGCAGTTCTTC.

The gene calls are TRBV10-1 and TRBJ2-5; 8 nucleotides match TRBD2. There are 14 residues in the CDR3. Germline V gives CDR1 WNHNN, CDR2 SYGVQD (reference sequence). J was trimmed by 6 bases and V by 3 bases; bases with no gene match: 6. Here the CDR3 DNA reads TGCGCCAGCAGTGACGGGAGGGGGGCCCAGACCCAGTACTTC. Its translation: CASSDGRGAQTQYF.

V is TRBV14 and J is TRBJ2-5, with TRBD2 matching over 9 bases. J was trimmed by 2 bases and V by 4 bases; bases with no gene match: 5. The CDR3 extends over 15 amino acids. CDR1 is SGHDN, CDR2 FVKESK, per germline. Here the CDR3 reads CASSRRLAEQETQYF. The CDR3 DNA follows: TGTGCCAGCAGCCGACGACTAGCGGAACAAGAGACCCAGTACTTC.

The chain joins TRBV6-6 to TRBJ2-5; TRBD1 aligns across 9 bases. Germline CDR1 reads MNHNY; CDR2 reads SVGAGI (reference sequence). CDR3 length: 15 amino acids. J gave up 5 bases and V 6 bases, and 10 bases lay outside the gene matches. As DNA, the CDR3 is TGTGCCAGCAGAACCCGGGACAGGGTGCGTGAGACCCAGTACTTC. Translating it yields CASRTRDRVRETQYF.

The J gene is TRBJ2-1, the V gene TRBV29-1; tentatively, D is TRBD1 (6 bases). Germline V gives CDR1 SQVTM, CDR2 ANQGSEA. The CDR3 consists of 14 residues. The V end lost 8 bases, the J end lost 5 bases, and 19 bases lay between the germline ends. CDR3 residues: CSTRGQPANNEQFF. In DNA, the CDR3 is TGCAGCACCAGAGGACAGCCAGCAAACAATGAGCAGTTCTTC.

The V and J genes are TRBV6-5 and TRBJ2-3; 9 bases line up with TRBD1. V was pared by 4 bases and J by 6 bases, with 5 bases of the junction left unmatched. Germline lookup yields CDR1 MNHEY and CDR2 SVGAGI. This CDR3 has 14 residues. The CDR3 loop reads CASSLQGAGDTQYF. The CDR3 DNA reads as TGTGCCAGCAGTTTACAGGGGGCAGGGGATACGCAGTATTTT.

The chain employs TRBV5-4 and TRBJ2-1, with TRBD1 matching over 9 bases. V trimming: 4 bases; J trimming: 6 bases; junction bases outside the gene matches: 5. The CDR3 covers 14 residues. Germline CDR1 is SGHNT and CDR2 is YYREEE (reference sequence). CDR3 in amino acids: CASSRGQGGNEQFF. In DNA, the CDR3 is TGTGCCAGCAGCCGGGGACAGGGTGGCAATGAGCAGTTCTTC.

This rearrangement joins TRBV19 to TRBJ1-2, with D tentatively TRBD1 (6 bases). The V end lost 2 bases, the J end lost 4 bases, and 11 bases lay between the germline ends. CDR1 LNHDA and CDR2 SQIVND come from the germline V gene (reference sequence). This CDR3 comprises 14 residues. The CDR3 sequence is CASSISRTVYGYTF. CDR3 DNA sequence: TGTGCCAGTAGTATATCGAGGACAGTCTATGGCTACACCTTC.

This clone was seen more than once but under ten times. The chain combines TRBV7-2 with TRBJ2-1, with unresolved D. The CDR3 is 14 residues long. Deletions cut 5 bases from V and 6 bases from J, with 14 bases between. Germline CDR1 and CDR2: SGHTA and FQGNSA. CDR3 nucleotides: TGTGCCAGCAGCCCTATCGGGTGGAGCAATGAGCAGTTCTTC. The encoded protein is CASSPIGWSNEQFF.

The V call is TRBV2, the J call TRBJ1-2, with 9 nucleotides matching TRBD1. V gave up 7 bases and J gave up 2 bases; unmatched junction bases: 5. Looked up from germline, CDR1 is SNHLY and CDR2 is FYNNEI. The CDR3 totals 14 residues. CDR3 in DNA: TGTGCCAGCACCAGGGACAGGGCAAACTATGGCTACACCTTC. Translated: CASTRDRANYGYTF.

V is TRBV7-2 and J is TRBJ2-1; 7 bases match TRBD2. From germline, CDR1 is SGHTA and CDR2 FQGNSA. With V trimmed by 0 bases and J by 4 bases, 6 bases remained unmatched. CDR3 length: 16 amino acids. The CDR3 DNA follows: TGTGCCAGCAGCTTAGCGGGAGGGCTTTTGTACAATGAGCAGTTCTTC. It is translated as CASSLAGGLLYNEQFF.

The rearrangement uses TRBV10-3 and TRBJ2-7; TRBD2 agrees at 11 bases. Germline assignment: CDR1 ENHRY and CDR2 SYGVKD. The CDR3 is 16 amino acids. With 0 bases clipped from V and 9 bases from J, the junction kept 10 bases outside the gene matches. CDR3 sequence reads: CAISESTSSGGEGQYF. CDR3 in DNA: TGTGCCATCAGTGAGTCGACGAGTAGCGGGGGGGAGGGGCAGTACTTC.